This T cell receptor (beta chain) was identified in a study of Graves' ophthalmopathy and Graves' hyperthyroidism. About the research overall: Before any treatment was given, at initial diagnosis, peripheral blood was collected.

No ophthalmopathy within 18 months of follow-up signified stable hyperthyroidism. Exclusion applied to patients with other autoimmune diseases, uncontrolled infections, pregnancy or lactation. Clinical symptoms, serum thyroxine, TRAb, thyroid ultrasound and orbital computed tomography determined diagnosis. This clonotype has ten or more counts. RNA transcripts were the template, and TCR beta CDR3 regions were amplified from them. Following a first-round RT-PCR that used HTBI primers, a second-round multiplex PCR was carried out. Using its own MiXCR run on the multiplex PCR reads, TCRdb lists one record per CDR3 protein. The sample records roughly 400,000 distinct CDR3 sequences, 15% to 19% being singletons. The sample consisted of peripheral blood. The TCR comes from a woman younger than 30 with stable Graves' hyperthyroidism.

CDR3 sequence: CASSLSGFGSPLHF. CDR3 sequence (DNA): TGCGCCAGCAGCTTAAGTGGGTTTGGGTCACCCCTCCACTTT. The chain carries TRBV5-1 and TRBJ1-6; D is unclear. The CDR3 runs to 14 residues. Germline assignment: CDR1 SGHRS and CDR2 YFSETQ. V lost 2 bases and J 10 bases, leaving 13 bases between the germline ends.